These 20 T cell receptor beta chains share one sample of origin, sequenced in a study of post-analysis software for immune sequencing data (dated by TCRdb to the mid-2010s). No antigen has been assigned to these receptors. The library relied on PCR. TCRdb shows the sequencer as Illumina HiSeq 2500. To reduce PCR and sequencing biases, unique molecular identifiers were built into the TCR beta cDNA libraries. Using fastp trimming at Q25 and MiXCR clonotype assembly, TCRdb reanalyzed the public sequencing data and kept in-frame beta chains. All rows with the same CDR3 protein become a single entry with the most common DNA and genes. The sample table records roughly 800,000 distinct CDR3 sequences; around 46% of these occur just once. Just under 5% of the sample rests with the top ten. Here is what the overall study found, with its caveats: Several TRBV segments, including TRBV5-6, TRBV5-1 and TRBV20-1, were significantly more frequent in patients than controls.

Sequenced material: blood. The receptors stem from a girl aged 10 to 17 with multiple sclerosis.

This clonotype has a count of ten or more. This sequence joins TRBV20-1 and TRBJ2-5, with TRBD2 as a possible D gene (6 bases). Germline loops: CDR1 DFQATT, CDR2 SNEGSKA (reference sequence). This CDR3 contains 10 residues. V was cut by 6 bases and J by 11 bases, with 13 bases left in between. This CDR3 reads CSAGGAMQYF. CDR3 DNA: TGCAGTGCCGGAGGGGCCATGCAGTACTTC.

The table lists this clonotype with a few counts. The V gene is TRBV4-3, the J gene TRBJ2-1; D not certain. The CDR3 totals 17 residues. Trimming took 0 bases from V and 0 from J, leaving 12 bases between them. Germline-derived CDR1 and CDR2 are LGHNA and YSLEER. The CDR3 loop is CASSQDSPVSSYNEQFF. The CDR3, as DNA: TGCGCCAGCAGCCAAGATTCCCCCGTGAGCTCCTACAATGAGCAGTTCTTC.

This chain uses TRBV7-9 with TRBJ2-7; 11 bases agree with TRBD2. The V and J ends lost 5 bases and 0 bases, in that order; junction bases with no gene match: 6. The CDR3 runs to 16 residues. CDR1 SEHNR and CDR2 FQNEAQ come from the germline V gene (reference sequence). The CDR3 DNA follows: TGTGCCAGCAGCCGCGGGACTAGCGGTAGCTCCTACGAGCAGTACTTC. The encoded protein is CASSRGTSGSSYEQYF.

This rearrangement joins TRBV20-1 to TRBJ2-3, with D maybe TRBD1 (6 bases). CDR3 size: 16 residues. Germline CDR1 reads DFQATT; CDR2 reads SNEGSKA (reference sequence). V was clipped by 1 base and J by 2 bases, with 16 bases between them. The CDR3 DNA reads as TGCAGTGCTAGAGGGGGTGAGGACAGCCACACAGATACGCAGTATTTT. It encodes CSARGGEDSHTDTQYF.

CDR3 amino acids: CASGRGSMDEQYF. CDR3 nucleotide sequence: TGTGCCAGTGGACGCGGGAGCATGGACGAGCAGTACTTC. V gene TRBV19 combines with J gene TRBJ2-7; 7 bases map to TRBD2. The length of the CDR3 is 13 residues. Germline V gene sequence: CDR1 LNHDA, CDR2 SQIVND (reference sequence). Trimming at V came to 8 bases and at J to 5 bases, leaving 9 bases not matched to a gene.

The V and J genes are TRBV20-1 and TRBJ2-5; 10 bases map to TRBD2. The trim removed 3 bases at V and 11 bases at J, leaving 15 bases unmatched. Germline CDR1 reads DFQATT; CDR2 reads SNEGSKA (reference sequence). The CDR3 length is 15 residues. CDR3 nucleotide sequence: TGCAGTGCTAGTGATGCGGCTAGCGGGAGAGGGGAGCAGTACTTC. Protein product: CSASDAASGRGEQYF.

The gene calls are TRBV27 and TRBJ2-7; possibly TRBD1 for D (5 bases). In germline, CDR1 is MNHEY, CDR2 SMNVEV (reference sequence). V gave up 5 bases and J gave up 0 bases, with 14 bases separating them. The CDR3 length is 15 residues. The CDR3 region has the DNA TGTGCCAGCAGTGCGTTGGGGCAGATCTCCTACGAGCAGTACTTC. Translation: CASSALGQISYEQYF.

CDR3 nucleotides: TGTGCCACCCAGCGGGAGATCTTCCGCGAGGATGAGCAGTTCTTC. This sequence encodes CATQREIFREDEQFF. The V gene is TRBV28, the J gene TRBJ2-1, with 8 bases that match TRBD2. CDR3 size: 15 residues. The J segment lost 8 bases and the V segment lost 10 bases, leaving 16 bases of the junction unmatched. CDR1 and CDR2 (germline): MDHEN, SYDVKM. Variable domain in full (rest from reference TRBV28 and TRBJ2-1): DVKVTQSSRYLVKRTGEKVFLECVQDMDHENMFWYRQDPGLGLRLIYFSYDVKMKEKGDIPEGYSVSREKKERFSLILESASTNQTSMYLCATQREIFREDEQFFGPGTRLTVL.

V gene TRBV7-3 combines with J gene TRBJ2-4; 9 nucleotides align to TRBD2. Looked up from germline, CDR1 is SGHTA and CDR2 is FQGTGA. This CDR3 is 15 amino acids long. J was trimmed by 4 bases and V by 1 base; bases with no gene match: 2. In nucleotides, the CDR3 is TGTGCCAGCAGCTTAAATAGCGGGAGTAAAAACATTCAGTACTTC. Translating gives CASSLNSGSKNIQYF. The entire variable domain, with the rest obtained from reference TRBV7-3 and TRBJ2-4, is as follows: GAGVSQTPSNKVTEKGKYVELRCDPISGHTALYWYRQSLGQGPEFLIYFQGTGAADDSGLPNDRFFAVRPEGSVSTLKIQRTERGDSAVYLCASSLNSGSKNIQYFGAGTRLSVL.

V is TRBV7-3 and J is TRBJ2-2, with D unclear. Trimming stripped 5 bases from V and 2 bases from J, with 12 bases between. Germline V CDR1 and CDR2: SGHTA, FQGTGA. The CDR3 totals 15 residues. In DNA form, the CDR3 reads TGTGCCAGCAGCCCCCCGGACCCAAACACCGGGGAGCTGTTTTTT. Translated, it gives CASSPPDPNTGELFF. The whole variable domain, remainder taken from reference TRBV7-3 and TRBJ2-2, is GAGVSQTPSNKVTEKGKYVELRCDPISGHTALYWYRQSLGQGPEFLIYFQGTGAADDSGLPNDRFFAVRPEGSVSTLKIQRTERGDSAVYLCASSPPDPNTGELFFGEGSRLTVL.

This clonotype came up once. The chain carries TRBV29-1 and TRBJ2-2; the D gene could be TRBD1 or TRBD2 (5 bases each). The ends were cut back, 8 bases at V and 1 base at J, with 17 bases in the middle. Germline loops: CDR1 SQVTM, CDR2 ANQGSEA. The CDR3 length is 15 residues. The CDR3 sequence: CSSSGAGLNTGELFF. The DNA of the CDR3 is TGCAGCTCCTCCGGGGCAGGGTTGAACACCGGGGAGCTGTTTTTT.

This clonotype was seen more than once but under ten times. The chain couples TRBV29-1 to TRBJ1-1; D remains unclear. CDR3 length: 13 residues. Deletions cut 5 bases from V and 1 base from J, with 11 bases between. Germline loops: CDR1 SQVTM, CDR2 ANQGSEA. The CDR3 sequence: CSVHFFPNTEAFF. CDR3 in DNA: TGCAGCGTTCATTTTTTTCCGAACACTGAAGCTTTCTTT.

This clonotype has a single count. This rearrangement joins TRBV7-3 to TRBJ2-1, with 9 positions matching TRBD2. V shed 4 bases and J 3 bases; nucleotides not matched to a gene: 4. The germline V gene encodes CDR1 SGHTA and CDR2 FQGTGA. This CDR3 is built from 15 residues. The CDR3 region is CASSWRLADYNEQFF. CDR3 DNA sequence: TGTGCCAGCAGCTGGAGACTAGCGGACTACAATGAGCAGTTCTTC. The whole variable domain, filled in from reference TRBV7-3 and TRBJ2-1, reads GAGVSQTPSNKVTEKGKYVELRCDPISGHTALYWYRQSLGQGPEFLIYFQGTGAADDSGLPNDRFFAVRPEGSVSTLKIQRTERGDSAVYLCASSWRLADYNEQFFGPGTRLTVL.

The genes are TRBV12-3 or TRBV12-4 and TRBJ2-5; a weak D match, TRBD1 (6 bases). This CDR3 has 15 amino acids. V was cut by 0 bases and J by 4 bases, with 12 bases left in between. Here the CDR3 DNA reads TGTGCCAGCAGTTTAGCGCTGTCAGGGGTAGAGACCCAGTACTTC. Its translation: CASSLALSGVETQYF.

The V gene is TRBV27, the J gene TRBJ1-2; D call uncertain. V gave up 5 bases and J gave up 3 bases, with 10 bases separating them. The germline V gene encodes CDR1 MNHEY and CDR2 SMNVEV (reference sequence). CDR3 length: 13 amino acids. CDR3 protein: CASSERGHYGYTF. The CDR3 DNA is TGTGCCAGCAGTGAACGCGGGCACTATGGCTACACCTTC.

This chain connects TRBV7-6 to TRBJ1-1; 7 bases are a match to TRBD1. Losses at the gene ends were 5 bases for V and 5 bases for J; bases not matched to a gene: 11. The CDR3 sequence is 15 residues long. Germline V gives CDR1 SGHVS, CDR2 FNYEAQ. The chain's CDR3 is CASSPPTGRRTEAFF. In nucleotides, the CDR3 is TGTGCCAGCAGCCCACCGACAGGGAGGAGGACTGAAGCTTTCTTT.

The chain combines TRBV29-1 with TRBJ1-1, with D tentatively TRBD1 (5 bases). The V gene lost 4 bases and the J gene lost 8 bases, with 8 bases spanning the gap. The CDR3 is 10 amino acids. Germline lookup yields CDR1 SQVTM and CDR2 ANQGSEA. The CDR3 loop reads CSVVRVEAFF. The CDR3, as DNA: TGCAGCGTTGTCAGGGTAGAAGCTTTCTTT.

The V call is TRBV6-6, the J call TRBJ1-5; TRBD1 is a possible D gene (6 bases). With 6 bases removed from V and 11 bases from J, the gap between germline ends came to 17 bases. This CDR3 has 13 residues. CDR1 MNHNY and CDR2 SVGAGI come from the germline V gene (reference sequence). The CDR3 spells CASSRGQSSAQHF. CDR3 DNA: TGTGCCAGCAGCAGAGGACAGTCATCGGCCCAGCATTTT.

This chain connects TRBV27 to TRBJ1-4; D is ambiguous. The CDR3 runs to 14 residues. Trimming pared 8 bases from V and 0 bases from J, leaving 10 bases between. Germline CDR1 is MNHEY and CDR2 is SMNVEV (reference sequence). This chain's CDR3 is CASAAAATNEKLFF. DNA of the CDR3: TGTGCCAGCGCCGCGGCTGCAACTAATGAAAAACTGTTTTTT.

This clonotype was seen once. This chain links TRBV12-3 or TRBV12-4 with TRBJ1-2; D might be TRBD1 (6 bases). The CDR3 spans 12 residues. Trimming took 11 bases from V and 8 from J, leaving 18 bases between them. CDR3 coding DNA: TGTGCCGCCGAAAGGGGGTTGAGCGGCTACACCTTC. Translated, it gives CAAERGLSGYTF.